This T cell receptor (beta chain) was observed in a study of cytomegalovirus exposure and HLA in healthy donors. This clone showed up just once. Its antigen is currently unknown. Study outcomes and limitations: An apparent linkage of common viral pathogens to several of the most significant clusters emerged in a later analysis. A later analysis linked a missense DCLRE1C variant to TCR beta V- and J-gene trimming. The authors listed 180 or so TCR beta chains as cytomegalovirus-associated.

The PCR made use of 60 Vbeta and 13 Jbeta primers. Produced via immunoSEQ multiplex PCR; TCRdb's table is partial and in-frame only. The sample includes roughly 100,000 clones, roughly four fifths of them seen just once. CDR3 size: 15 residues. Looked up from germline, CDR1 is SEHNR and CDR2 is FQNEAQ (reference sequence). V gave up 1 base and J gave up 8 bases; unmatched junction bases: 9. This receptor was taken from a man aged 50-59 years in good health and CMV-seronegative. The sequencing input was PBMCs. The chain has TRBV7-9 and TRBJ1-2; the match to TRBD1 covers 8 bases. CDR3 sequence (DNA): TGTGCCAGCAGCTTAGTAGGGCAGGGGGCTGGAGGCTACACCTTC. Protein product: CASSLVGQGAGGYTF. The entire variable domain, with the rest obtained from reference TRBV7-9 and TRBJ1-2, is as follows: DTGVSQNPRHKITKRGQNVTFRCDPISEHNRLYWYRQTLGQGPEFLTYFQNEAQLEKSRLLSDRFSAERPKGSFSTLEIQRTEQGDSAMYLCASSLVGQGAGGYTFGSGTRLTVV.